This TCR beta chain was sequenced during a study of T cell responses to AZD1222 COVID-19 vaccine. As concerns this clone: The antigen is not known.

General study results and limits: Repertoire sampling occurred only after the peak T cell response.

Here immunoSEQ multiplex PCR was the method, and the copy in TCRdb shows in-frame clones only, minus some. Of approximately 140,000 clones listed, roughly 88% are singletons. The CDR3 has 15 amino acids. CDR1 and CDR2 (germline): MNHEY, SVGAGI. V dropped 7 bases and J dropped 0 bases, with 12 bases sitting between them. The genes are TRBV6-5 and TRBJ2-2; either TRBD1 or TRBD2 may fit D (5 bases each). Sample: peripheral blood, taken 28 days after the second AZD1222 dose. This clonotype was sampled from an adult who received the AZD1222 COVID-19 vaccine. The CDR3 loop reads CASTFGDANTGELFF. The CDR3 bases are TGTGCCAGCACCTTCGGGGACGCGAACACCGGGGAGCTGTTTTTT.